The 4 T cell receptor beta chains below were found in one sample sequenced in a study of tumor-infiltrating lymphocytes in primary liver carcinoma. Priming with a constant-region primer yielded TCR beta cDNA from 500 ng total RNA. Libraries of TCR beta came from three nested multiplex PCR rounds with slightly modified ARM-PCR. The first two PCR rounds used TRBV1-TRBV30 primers with a Cbeta primer, roughly 10 cycles each. One entry per CDR3 protein, called by TCRdb with MiXCR from the multiplex PCR reads. The sample contains about 350,000 distinct CDR3 sequences, less than 70% of which appear only once. The blood RNA (from unsorted whole blood) was obtained, and germline DNA was also extracted. The sequenced material came from peripheral blood. These TCRs come from a man in his forties with primary liver carcinoma and hepatitis B virus infection.

This clonotype occurred once. A much larger clone is a single base away; this may be a read error. V is TRBV10-3 and J is TRBJ2-3; D call uncertain. CDR3 length equals 13 residues. The germline V gene has CDR1 ENHRY and CDR2 SYGVKD. The CDR3 loop reads CTIQWAQSDTQYF. In nucleotides, the CDR3 is TGTACCATCCAATGGGCCCAGTCAGATACGCAGTATTTT.

V gene TRBV11-2 combines with J gene TRBJ1-3; D is uncertain. The ends were cut back, 5 bases at V and 8 bases at J, with 13 bases in the middle. This CDR3 spans 13 amino acids. Germline V CDR1 and CDR2: SGHAT, FQNNGV. CDR3 residues: CASSPLNGDTIYF. For the CDR3, the DNA is TGTGCCAGCAGCCCACTCAATGGGGACACCATATATTTT.

Comments on this clonotype: The junction does not match germline at one end; this may be a read error. This rearrangement joins TRBV12-3 or TRBV12-4 to TRBJ1-6; D is unresolved. The CDR3 is made up of 14 amino acids. The CDR3 region is CASIQDGSFLTLHF. The CDR3 bases are TGTGCTAGCATCCAGGACGGAAGCTTTCTAACCCTCCACTTT.

This clonotype appeared many times. The rearrangement joins TRBV6-2 or TRBV6-3 to TRBJ2-1, with a tentative D call TRBD2 (6 bases). Trimming left V 6 bases short and J 0 bases short, with 9 bases between. The CDR3 is made up of 14 amino acids. Germline V gene lookup returns CDR1 MNHEY and CDR2 SVGEGT. The CDR3 sequence: CASSGTPSYNEQFF. CDR3 nucleotides: TGTGCCAGCAGCGGGACTCCCTCCTACAATGAGCAGTTCTTC.